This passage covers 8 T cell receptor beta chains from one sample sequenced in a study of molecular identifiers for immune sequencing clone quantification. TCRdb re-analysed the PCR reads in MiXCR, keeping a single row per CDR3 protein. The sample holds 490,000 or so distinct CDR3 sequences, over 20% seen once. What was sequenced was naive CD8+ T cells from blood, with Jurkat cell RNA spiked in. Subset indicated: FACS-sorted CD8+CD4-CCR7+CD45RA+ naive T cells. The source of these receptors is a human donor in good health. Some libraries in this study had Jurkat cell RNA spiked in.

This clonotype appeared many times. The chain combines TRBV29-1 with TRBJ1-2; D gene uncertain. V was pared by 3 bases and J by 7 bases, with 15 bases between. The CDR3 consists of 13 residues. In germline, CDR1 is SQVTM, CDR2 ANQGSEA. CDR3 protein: CSVDGQDYIGYTF. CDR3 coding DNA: TGCAGCGTTGACGGGCAGGACTATATTGGCTACACCTTC.

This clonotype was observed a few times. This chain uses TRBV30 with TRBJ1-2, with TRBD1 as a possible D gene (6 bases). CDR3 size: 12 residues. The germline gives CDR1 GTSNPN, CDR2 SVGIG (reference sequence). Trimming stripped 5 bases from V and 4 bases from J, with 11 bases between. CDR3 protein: CAWGDIFYGYTF. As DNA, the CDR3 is TGTGCCTGGGGGGACATATTCTATGGCTACACCTTC. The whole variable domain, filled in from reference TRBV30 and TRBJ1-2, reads SQTIHQWPATLVQPVGSPLSLECTVEGTSNPNLYWYRQAAGRGLQLLFYSVGIGQISSEVPQNLSASRPQDRQFILSSKKLLLSDSGFYLCAWGDIFYGYTFGSGTRLTVV.

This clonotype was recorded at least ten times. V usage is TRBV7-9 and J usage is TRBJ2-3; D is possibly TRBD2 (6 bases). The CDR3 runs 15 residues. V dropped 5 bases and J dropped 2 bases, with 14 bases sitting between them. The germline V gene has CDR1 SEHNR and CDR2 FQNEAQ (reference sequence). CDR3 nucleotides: TGTGCCAGCAGCATCTCCGGGACTCACACAGATACGCAGTATTTT. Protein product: CASSISGTHTDTQYF.

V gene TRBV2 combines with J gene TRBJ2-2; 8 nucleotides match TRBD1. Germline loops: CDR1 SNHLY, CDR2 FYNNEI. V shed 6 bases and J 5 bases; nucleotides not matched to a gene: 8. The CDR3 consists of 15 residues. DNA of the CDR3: TGTGCCAGCAGGGACAGGGTCGGGATTACCGGGGAGCTGTTTTTT. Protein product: CASRDRVGITGELFF.

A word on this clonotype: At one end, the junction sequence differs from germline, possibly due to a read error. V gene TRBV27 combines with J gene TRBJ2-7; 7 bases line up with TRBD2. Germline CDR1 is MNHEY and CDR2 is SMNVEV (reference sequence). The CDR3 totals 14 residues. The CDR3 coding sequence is TGTGCCAGCAGTTACACCGGACTAGGCTACGAGCAGCACTTC. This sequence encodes CASSYTGLGYEQHF.

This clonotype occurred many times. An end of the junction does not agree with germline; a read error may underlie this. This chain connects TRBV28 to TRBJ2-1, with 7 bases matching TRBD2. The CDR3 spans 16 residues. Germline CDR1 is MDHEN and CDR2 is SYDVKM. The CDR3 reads CASCFPAGAGLNEQFF. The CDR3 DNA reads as TGTGCCAGCTGTTTCCCCGCGGGAGCCGGCCTTAATGAGCAGTTCTTC.

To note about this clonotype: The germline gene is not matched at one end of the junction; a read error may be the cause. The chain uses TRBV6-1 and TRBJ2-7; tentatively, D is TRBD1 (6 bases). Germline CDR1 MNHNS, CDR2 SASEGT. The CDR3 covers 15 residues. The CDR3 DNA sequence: TGTGCCAGCAGTGAATGGGAGATGGGACAATACGGGCAGTACTTC. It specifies CASSEWEMGQYGQYF.

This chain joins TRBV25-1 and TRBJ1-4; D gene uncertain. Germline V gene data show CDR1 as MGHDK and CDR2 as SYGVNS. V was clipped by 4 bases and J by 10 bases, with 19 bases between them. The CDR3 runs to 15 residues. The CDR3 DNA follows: TGTGCCAGCAGTGGACCCGGTCTCGGTGCGGCAAAACTGTTTTTT. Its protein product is CASSGPGLGAAKLFF.